The T cell receptor beta chain described here comes from a study of blood T cell repertoires in COVID-19. At the level of the study: PBMCs, B-cell-depleted T cells, or T cells provided the cDNA or gDNA that made up the material.

Trimming pared 1 base from V and 5 bases from J, leaving 12 bases between. This CDR3 comprises 14 residues. Per germline, CDR1 SGHDN and CDR2 FVKESK. This clone has just a few counts. Sequenced by immunoSEQ multiplex PCR; TCRdb stores in-frame clones only, minus some. The sample carries 250,000 to 350,000 clones, 70% to 90% recorded once. This clonotype was sampled from a woman aged 30 to 39 who had recovered from COVID-19. The chain combines TRBV14 with TRBJ2-7; tentative D call: TRBD1 (5 bases). The sample taken for sequencing was PBMCs or T cells enriched from blood (not recorded which). Here the CDR3 DNA reads TGTGCCAGCAGCCAAGGACAGTTTCGGAACGAGCAGTACTTC. It translates to CASSQGQFRNEQYF.